Shown below are 17 T cell receptor beta chains from a single sample sequenced in a study of T cell clusters in autoimmune cytopenias. Multiplex touch-down PCR amplified TRB using TRB-A and TRB-B pools in one tube. Using the multiplex PCR reads, TCRdb records one entry per CDR3 protein without DNA. Its table lists approximately 15,000 distinct CDR3 sequences. Each sample's input was approximately 0.25 ug genomic DNA, some 38,000 genome equivalents. These data also formed part of another study, on T cell repertoires in aging, cancer and after chemotherapy.

The sample taken for sequencing was peripheral blood. All receptors derive from a human donor in good health.

This sequence joins TRBV10-3 and TRBJ1-6; the TRBD1 assignment by TCRdb is unverifiable without DNA. The CDR3 totals 15 residues. Germline V gives CDR1 ENHRY, CDR2 SYGVKD. CDR3 in amino acids: CAISESGGSNSPLHF.

Its frequency marks this clonotype as medium-sized. The V call is TRBV19, the J call TRBJ2-5; as DNA is missing, the TRBD1 call by TCRdb cannot be tested. The CDR3 is 13 amino acids. Germline V CDR1 and CDR2: LNHDA, SQIVND (reference sequence). This CDR3 reads CASSKTGEETQYF.

V gene TRBV27 combines with J gene TRBJ2-7; absent DNA, TCRdb's TRBD2 call cannot be checked. CDR1 and CDR2 from the germline V gene are MNHEY and SMNVEV (reference sequence). This CDR3 spans 16 amino acids. CDR3 sequence reads: CASSLRGLAGDGEQYF.

The chain couples TRBV12-3 or TRBV12-4 to TRBJ2-7; TCRdb designates TRBD1, a call that cannot be tested without DNA. The CDR3 consists of 14 residues. The CDR3 protein is CASSLEQVTYEQYF.

The chain is built from TRBV6-2 or TRBV6-3 and TRBJ1-2; TCRdb indicates TRBD1, and absent DNA this call remains unverified. The length of the CDR3 is 17 residues. The germline V gene encodes CDR1 MNHEY and CDR2 SVGEGT. The CDR3 spells CASSHSVQGAENYGYTF.

The chain has TRBV5-5 and TRBJ2-2; the TCRdb D gene call, TRBD2, has no DNA to confirm it. This CDR3 contains 17 residues. CDR1 SGHKS and CDR2 YYEKEE come from the germline V gene (reference sequence). The CDR3 loop is CASSTRLAGVGTGELFF.

This CDR3 reads CASGGTNQPQHF. V is TRBV6-6 and J is TRBJ1-5; with no DNA, the TCRdb D assignment of TRBD1 cannot be verified. CDR1 is MNHNY and CDR2 is SVGAGI in the germline V gene (reference sequence). This CDR3 region has 12 residues.

The V and J genes are TRBV12-3 or TRBV12-4 and TRBJ1-6. The CDR3 loop spans 12 amino acids. The CDR3 protein is CASSPGGVPLHF.

V and J are TRBV6-5 and TRBJ1-1; TCRdb lists TRBD1, though no DNA is available to test this call. This CDR3 contains 16 residues. Germline values: CDR1 MNHEY, CDR2 SVGAGI. The CDR3 is CASRGDRAVTNTEAFF.

The V gene is TRBV6-2 or TRBV6-3, the J gene TRBJ1-2. Looked up from germline, CDR1 is MNHEY and CDR2 is SVGEGT. This CDR3 comprises 14 residues. CDR3 protein: CASRQGPTLYGYTF.

The gene calls are TRBV19 and TRBJ2-1; TCRdb's D call, TRBD1, is unchecked because there is no DNA. This CDR3 spans 12 amino acids. CDR1 is LNHDA and CDR2 is SQIVND in the germline V gene (reference sequence). The CDR3 loop is CASNWGGDEQFF.

This clonotype is called medium-sized based on its frequency. The J gene is TRBJ2-2, the V gene TRBV6-5; TCRdb picks TRBD1, but there is no DNA to check that call. This CDR3 has 14 residues. Germline CDR1 is MNHEY and CDR2 is SVGAGI. The CDR3 reads CASRPDRGRAELFF.

This chain links TRBV15 with TRBJ2-3; there is no DNA to check the TCRdb D call of TRBD1. CDR1 is LNHNV, CDR2 YYDKDF, per germline (reference sequence). The CDR3 totals 16 residues. The CDR3 reads CATSRDRQGSADTQYF.

The chain couples TRBV24-1 to TRBJ2-7; TCRdb lists TRBD1, though no DNA is available to test this call. CDR1 and CDR2 from the germline V gene are KGHDR and SFDVKD. The length of the CDR3 is 14 residues. CDR3 sequence: CATASGTRAPEQYF.

The chain carries TRBV19 and TRBJ2-3; as DNA is missing, the TRBD2 call by TCRdb cannot be tested. Germline-derived CDR1 and CDR2 are LNHDA and SQIVND (reference sequence). The CDR3 is 16 amino acids. The CDR3: CASSSPGTSWGDTQYF. The variable domain in full, completed from reference TRBV19 and TRBJ2-3, reads DGGITQSPKYLFRKEGQNVTLSCEQNLNHDAMYWYRQDPGQGLRLIYYSQIVNDFQKGDIAEGYSVSREKKESFPLTVTSAQKNPTAFYLCASSSPGTSWGDTQYFGPGTRLTVL.

The chain is built from TRBV6-5 and TRBJ1-6; the TCRdb D gene call, TRBD1, has no DNA to confirm it. Germline V gene data show CDR1 as MNHEY and CDR2 as SVGAGI. CDR3 size: 14 residues. CDR3 amino acids: CASSYRQRNSPLHF.

This chain uses TRBV27 with TRBJ2-7; TCRdb's D call of TRBD1 is untestable without DNA. Germline V lookup: CDR1 MNHEY, CDR2 SMNVEV (reference sequence). The CDR3 is 14 amino acids. This CDR3 is CASSLTIPPDEQYF.